This TCR beta chain stems from a study of blood T cell repertoires in COVID-19. Study overall: Sample material is recorded as cDNA or gDNA derived from T cells, B-cell-depleted T cells, or PBMCs.

Per the authors' pipeline: Estimation of nucleated cell counts relied on the amplification of reference gene primers. The protocol was immunoSEQ multiplex PCR, while the TCRdb copy is restricted to in-frame clones and leaves out a portion. V and J calls and clone size come straight from that table; D and trimming were deduced from the DNA. The table shows around 39,000 clones, with more than 80% occurring only once. Per the germline V gene, CDR1 is MNHEY and CDR2 is SVGAGI. The CDR3 loop spans 13 amino acids. V lost 9 bases and J lost 4, with 15 bases in between. The sequencing sample was made of peripheral blood. The receptor was isolated from a woman in her 70s with acute or convalescent COVID-19. The chain is built from TRBV6-5 and TRBJ1-2; a possible D gene is TRBD1 (5 bases). The CDR3 is CASRDFGGYGYTF. In DNA, the CDR3 is TGTGCCAGTCGGGACTTTGGGGGCTATGGCTACACCTTC.